This T cell receptor (beta chain) appears in the sequencing data of a study of regulatory T cells in long-lasting Graves disease. General observations from the study: More public clonotypes were shared by persistent patients (under 3,000) than by new patients (roughly 870). Persistent disease was characterized by preferential usage of TRBV28, TRBJ1-2 and TRBJ2-5.

Time point indicated: newly diagnosed GD, antithyroid drugs for less than 3 months. PBMCs provided the RNA from which the TCR library was made. As regards this clonotype: Its antigen is undetermined. A clone one base away is much larger, so this may be a read error.

Building the TCR beta libraries relied on iRepertoire HTBI primers, and CDR3 regions underwent Arm-PCR. Each CDR3 protein gets one entry after TCRdb re-called the multiplex PCR reads with MiXCR. The sample includes 450,000 to 650,000 distinct CDR3 sequences, 16% of them seen just once. Deletions cut 2 bases from V and 5 bases from J, with 9 bases between. The CDR3 extends over 13 amino acids. Germline-derived CDR1 and CDR2 are MNHNS and SASEGT. In addition, the sample was reused for a study of T cells in Graves' hyperthyroidism and ophthalmopathy. That work contributes: During a first-round RT-PCR of the TCR CDR3, the HTBI primer set was used. Also found in blood were most expanded thyroid clonotypes above 0.001.

This TCR derives from a woman aged 35 to 59 with Graves disease. This sample comprised peripheral blood mononuclear cells (PBMCs), obtained at new diagnosis, from a patient treated with antithyroid drugs. This chain connects TRBV6-1 to TRBJ1-2; D is ambiguous. CDR3 region: CASSETAGYGYTF. As DNA, the CDR3 is TGTGCCAGCAGTGAAACGGCTGGGTATGGCTACACCTTC.